These 26 T cell receptor beta chains were all obtained from the same sample, sequenced in a study. TCRdb called the 5' RACE reads again in MiXCR, with one record for every CDR3 protein. The data hold just under 65,000 distinct CDR3 sequences, with approximately 23% observed a single time. Sequences were obtained from memory CD4+ T cells sorted from a lymph node. Subset: memory CD4+ T cells, CD4+CD45RO+CD25-. The receptors were gathered from a female donor with breast cancer.

This clonotype was observed at least ten times. The V gene is TRBV6-5, the J gene TRBJ2-3; TRBD2 might be the D (6 bases). From germline, CDR1 is MNHEY and CDR2 SVGAGI. V was trimmed by 5 bases and J by 9 bases, leaving 12 bases between them. The CDR3 totals 12 residues. Here the CDR3 reads CASSPLRGTQYF. CDR3 coding DNA: TGTGCCAGCAGTCCCCTCCGGGGGACGCAGTATTTT.

This clonotype was seen a few times. V and J are TRBV6-5 and TRBJ2-5; D might be TRBD1 (6 bases). The CDR3 has 15 amino acids. The germline V and J ends were trimmed by 6 bases and 2 bases, with 16 bases remaining between them. CDR1 is MNHEY and CDR2 is SVGAGI in the germline V gene. The CDR3 DNA reads as TGTGCCAGCAGCCTTCTACCGGACAGACAAGAGACCCAGTACTTC. Translated, it gives CASSLLPDRQETQYF.

The chain joins TRBV2 to TRBJ2-7, with a weak D call TRBD2 (6 bases). The CDR3 contains 14 residues. Trimming removed 3 bases at V and 1 base at J, with 10 bases between. Looked up from germline, CDR1 is SNHLY and CDR2 is FYNNEI. The CDR3 DNA sequence: TGTGCCAGCAGTGAGCCGCGGGGTTCCTACGAGCAGTACTTC. This encodes CASSEPRGSYEQYF. Full variable domain (rest looked up from reference TRBV2 and TRBJ2-7): EPEVTQTPSHQVTQMGQEVILRCVPISNHLYFYWYRQILGQKVEFLVSFYNNEISEKSEIFDDQFSVERPDGSNFTLKIRSTKLEDSAMYFCASSEPRGSYEQYFGPGTRLTVT.

The gene calls are TRBV28 and TRBJ2-3; D is unresolved. The CDR3 totals 17 residues. In germline, CDR1 is MDHEN, CDR2 SYDVKM. Trimming took 1 base from V and 0 from J, leaving 14 bases between them. DNA of the CDR3: TGTGCCAGCAGTTTATCCTATACCCGGGCAAGCACAGATACGCAGTATTTT. This codes for CASSLSYTRASTDTQYF.

J is TRBJ1-2 and V is TRBV29-1; D is unresolved. From germline, CDR1 is SQVTM and CDR2 ANQGSEA. The CDR3 is 14 amino acids. V lost 3 bases, J lost 4 bases, and 15 bases lay in between. The CDR3 here is CSVEGGPAIYGYTF. Written as DNA, the CDR3 is TGCAGCGTTGAGGGTGGGCCAGCGATCTATGGCTACACCTTC.

The rearrangement links TRBV3-1 to TRBJ1-1, with D unclear. The CDR3 sequence is 14 residues long. Germline V gives CDR1 LGHDT, CDR2 YNNKEL (reference sequence). Trimming removed 5 bases at V and 5 bases at J, with 15 bases between. In DNA form, the CDR3 reads TGTGCCAGCAGCTCAGATCCCCTTTTGACTGAAGCTTTCTTT. Its protein is CASSSDPLLTEAFF.

This clonotype showed up just a few times. This sequence joins TRBV18 and TRBJ2-7; possible D gene TRBD1, 6 bases. Germline CDR1 and CDR2: KGHSH and LQKENI. The V end lost 0 bases, the J end lost 2 bases, and 17 bases lay between the germline ends. CDR3 length: 17 amino acids. CDR3 nucleotide sequence: TGTGCCAGCTCACCACCGAGAGGACAGTCAGTTGCCTACGAGCAGTACTTC. Amino acid sequence: CASSPPRGQSVAYEQYF.

This clonotype occurred many times. The chain is built from TRBV4-3 and TRBJ2-1; D gene uncertain. The CDR3 spans 13 residues. Germline V gene lookup returns CDR1 LGHNA and CDR2 YSLEER. Trimming took 0 bases from V and 4 from J, leaving 4 bases between them. The CDR3 bases are TGCGCCAGCAGCCAAGAGCGGTACAATGAGCAGTTCTTC. Translating it yields CASSQERYNEQFF.

The V gene is TRBV5-1, the J gene TRBJ1-1; a possible D gene is TRBD1 (5 bases). The CDR3 contains 13 residues. Trimming took 4 bases from V and 3 from J, leaving 10 bases between them. Germline CDR1 SGHRS, CDR2 YFSETQ. The CDR3: CASSITGDTEAFF. The CDR3 nucleotides are TGCGCCAGCAGCATTACAGGTGACACTGAAGCTTTCTTT.

This clonotype was counted only a few times. V usage is TRBV7-3 and J usage is TRBJ2-7; a possible D gene is TRBD2 (6 bases). Trimming left V 3 bases short and J 1 base short, with 13 bases between. The CDR3 runs 15 residues. The V gene's germline CDR1 is SGHTA and CDR2 FQGTGA. CDR3 loop: CASSFPGRMSYEQYF. The CDR3 DNA sequence: TGTGCCAGCAGCTTTCCTGGGAGGATGTCCTACGAGCAGTACTTC. Full variable domain (outside the CDR3, taken from reference TRBV7-3 and TRBJ2-7): GAGVSQTPSNKVTEKGKYVELRCDPISGHTALYWYRQSLGQGPEFLIYFQGTGAADDSGLPNDRFFAVRPEGSVSTLKIQRTERGDSAVYLCASSFPGRMSYEQYFGPGTRLTVT.

V is TRBV12-2 and J is TRBJ1-5; the table's D call TRBD1 went unverified against the DNA. TRBV12-2 has pseudogene status. The CDR3 is 16 residues long. The CDR3 here is CASRLSPGQGARPQHF. CDR3 DNA: TGTGCAAGTCGCTTATCACCGGGACAGGGGGCGCGGCCCCAGCATTTT.

The chain carries TRBV28 and TRBJ1-6; D call uncertain. The CDR3 sequence is 14 residues long. Trimming pared 7 bases from V and 7 bases from J, leaving 14 bases between. Germline CDR1 is MDHEN and CDR2 is SYDVKM. The CDR3 region is CASTPETRNSPLHF. DNA of the CDR3: TGTGCCAGCACCCCTGAGACCCGAAATTCACCCCTCCACTTT.

A few counts support this clonotype. V usage is TRBV6-5 and J usage is TRBJ1-4, with 10 bases identical to TRBD1. J was trimmed by 8 bases and V by 6 bases; bases with no gene match: 6. The CDR3 consists of 14 residues. CDR1 is MNHEY and CDR2 is SVGAGI in the germline V gene. In DNA, the CDR3 is TGTGCCAGCAGGGGGACAGGGGTCGGGGAAAAACTGTTTTTT. This translates into CASRGTGVGEKLFF.

Comments on this clonotype: The CDR3 carries no conserved terminal phenylalanine or tryptophan, so it likely arises from a read error. Because the CDR3's place on the DNA is in doubt, the DNA is left out and the CDR3 is given as listed by TCRdb. The genes are TRBV28 and TRBJ1-1; the table's D call of TRBD1 was not tested on the DNA. The germline gives CDR1 MDHEN, CDR2 SYDVKM. Inclusive of both ends, the CDR3 amounts to 15 amino acids. The CDR3 loop reads CASSNRVRLGTEAIL.

The V gene is TRBV4-1, the J gene TRBJ2-3; 9 bases are shared with TRBD2. V dropped 6 bases and J dropped 2; count of bases not matched to a gene: 6. The germline V gene encodes CDR1 MGHRA and CDR2 YSYEKL. The CDR3 contains 15 residues. The CDR3: CASSQRLAVTDTQYF. CDR3 nucleotides: TGCGCCAGCAGTCAAAGACTAGCGGTCACAGATACGCAGTATTTT.

A note on this clonotype: A clone one base away is much larger, so this may be a read error. The rearrangement links TRBV7-3 to TRBJ1-1, with D possibly TRBD1 on 6 matching bases. The V gene's germline CDR1 is SGHTA and CDR2 FQGTGA. CDR3 length: 13 residues. CDR3 amino acids: CAISKQGNTEAFF. The DNA of the CDR3 is TGTGCCATCAGCAAACAGGGGAACACTGAAGCTTTCTTT.

This clonotype was seen only a few times. The chain links TRBV4-1 to TRBJ1-2; D is uncertain. The CDR3 is 12 amino acids. Looked up from germline, CDR1 is MGHRA and CDR2 is YSYEKL. V was clipped by 0 bases and J by 2 bases, with 1 base between them. For the CDR3, the DNA is TGCGCCAGCAGCCAAGAGAACTATGGCTACACCTTC. Protein product: CASSQENYGYTF.

This clonotype has at least ten counts. This chain connects TRBV7-9 to TRBJ2-3; D is perhaps TRBD2 (6 bases). CDR1 is SEHNR and CDR2 is FQNEAQ in the germline V gene (reference sequence). The germline V and J ends were trimmed by 2 bases and 5 bases, with 11 bases remaining between them. This CDR3 is built from 14 residues. The CDR3, as DNA: TGTGCCAGCAGCTTATCTGGGACTCAAGATACGCAGTATTTT. Its protein is CASSLSGTQDTQYF.

This clonotype was counted a few times. The chain recombines TRBV7-2 with TRBJ2-3; 14 nucleotides match TRBD2. The CDR3 length is 17 residues. V shed 2 bases and J 5 bases; nucleotides not matched to a gene: 6. Germline V gives CDR1 SGHTA, CDR2 FQGNSA. CDR3 bases: TGTGCCAGCAGCTTACCCCGACTAGCGGGGGGGCGAGATACGCAGTATTTT. Residues: CASSLPRLAGGRDTQYF.

CDR3 region: CASSPTGARTGELFF. The CDR3 coding sequence is TGTGCCAGCTCGCCCACAGGGGCGCGGACCGGGGAGCTGTTTTTT. V usage is TRBV18 and J usage is TRBJ2-2; 7 positions match TRBD1. The V and J ends lost 6 bases and 5 bases, in that order; junction bases with no gene match: 9. Germline V gene lookup returns CDR1 KGHSH and CDR2 LQKENI. This CDR3 has 15 residues.

Remarks on this clonotype: Possible read error: a much larger clone is one base away. V gene TRBV14 combines with J gene TRBJ1-6, with D possibly matching TRBD1 (5 bases). There are 14 residues in the CDR3. Germline lookup yields CDR1 SGHDN and CDR2 FVKESK. V lost 1 base and J lost 6, with 7 bases in between. CDR3 amino acids: CASSQGGCNSPLHF. CDR3 DNA: TGTGCCAGCAGCCAAGGGGGCTGTAATTCACCCCTCCACTTT.

This clonotype has a handful of counts. The CDR3 reads CASSQEGRPQHF. For the CDR3, the DNA is TGTGCCAGCAGCCAAGAAGGGCGACCCCAGCATTTT. This chain joins TRBV3-1 and TRBJ1-5; no definite D call. The CDR3 is 12 amino acids. Trimming removed 0 bases from V and 10 bases from J, with 7 bases in between. Germline V lookup: CDR1 LGHDT, CDR2 YNNKEL (reference sequence).

In this sample, this clonotype turned up many times. This rearrangement joins TRBV20-1 to TRBJ2-1, with D perhaps TRBD1 (6 bases). Germline V lookup: CDR1 DFQATT, CDR2 SNEGSKA (reference sequence). The CDR3 loop spans 15 amino acids. Trimming left V 5 bases short and J 5 bases short, with 19 bases between. CDR3 coding DNA: TGCAGTGCTCCAAAGGACAGTAAAGCTGACAATGAGCAGTTCTTC. Residues: CSAPKDSKADNEQFF.

This clonotype was picked up a small number of times. The rearrangement uses TRBV12-5 and TRBJ2-1; D is uncertain. The germline gives CDR1 LGHNT, CDR2 FRNRAP. Trimming pared 1 base from V and 9 bases from J, leaving 10 bases between. The CDR3 is 13 residues long. The CDR3 nucleotides are TGTGCTAGTGGTTTGGAAAGAGCGACTGAGCAGTTCTTC. Encoded protein: CASGLERATEQFF.

This clonotype showed up many times. J is TRBJ1-2 and V is TRBV15; tentative D call: TRBD1 (5 bases). The CDR3 runs 13 residues. Trimming pared 1 base from V and 4 bases from J, leaving 7 bases between. Germline V gene sequence: CDR1 LNHNV, CDR2 YYDKDF (reference sequence). This chain's CDR3 is CATSRGGTYGYTF. CDR3 sequence (DNA): TGTGCCACCAGCAGAGGAGGGACCTATGGCTACACCTTC. Using reference TRBV15 and TRBJ1-2 for the parts outside the CDR3, the full variable domain is DAMVIQNPRYQVTQFGKPVTLSCSQTLNHNVMYWYQQKSSQAPKLLFHYYDKDFNNEADTPDNFQSRRPNTSFCFLDIRSPGLGDTAMYLCATSRGGTYGYTFGSGTRLTVV.

The chain couples TRBV9 to TRBJ2-2; 8 bases align to TRBD2. The V gene's germline CDR1 is SGDLS and CDR2 YYNGEE. The CDR3 length is 15 residues. The V gene end was trimmed by 2 bases and the J gene end by 7 bases; junction bases not matched to a gene: 7. CDR3 amino acids: CASSVRAGGFGELFF. The CDR3, as DNA: TGTGCCAGCAGCGTTCGGGCGGGAGGATTCGGGGAGCTGTTTTTT.